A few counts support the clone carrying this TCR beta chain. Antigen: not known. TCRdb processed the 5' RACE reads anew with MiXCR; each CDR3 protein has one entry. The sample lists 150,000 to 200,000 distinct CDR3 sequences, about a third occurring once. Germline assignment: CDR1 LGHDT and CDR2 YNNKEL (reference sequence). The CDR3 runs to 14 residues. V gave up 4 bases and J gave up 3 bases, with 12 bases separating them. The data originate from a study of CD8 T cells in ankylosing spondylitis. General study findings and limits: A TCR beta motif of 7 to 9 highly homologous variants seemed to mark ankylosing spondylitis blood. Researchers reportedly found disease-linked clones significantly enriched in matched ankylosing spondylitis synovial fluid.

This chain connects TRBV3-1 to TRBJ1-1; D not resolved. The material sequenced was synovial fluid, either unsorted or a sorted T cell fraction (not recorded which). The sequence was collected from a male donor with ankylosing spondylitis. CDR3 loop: CASSPPDGYTEAFF. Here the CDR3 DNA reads TGTGCCAGCAGCCCCCCCGACGGCTACACTGAAGCTTTCTTT.